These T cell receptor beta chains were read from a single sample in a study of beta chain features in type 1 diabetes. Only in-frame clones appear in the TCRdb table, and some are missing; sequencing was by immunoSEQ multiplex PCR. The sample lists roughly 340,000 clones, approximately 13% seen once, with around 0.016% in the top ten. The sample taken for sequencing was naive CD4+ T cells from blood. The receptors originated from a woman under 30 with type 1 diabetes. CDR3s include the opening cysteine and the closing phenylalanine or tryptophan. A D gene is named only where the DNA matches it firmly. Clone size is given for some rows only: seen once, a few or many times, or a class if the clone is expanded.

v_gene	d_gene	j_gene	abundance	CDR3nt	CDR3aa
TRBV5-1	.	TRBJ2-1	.	TGCGCCAGCAGCTGGCCCCTACTGGCGGAGTACAATGAGCAGTTCTTC	CASSWPLLAEYNEQFF
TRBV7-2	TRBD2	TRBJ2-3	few	TGTGCCAGCAGCTTCTGGACTAGCGGGAGTGGTACAGATACGCAGTATTTT	CASSFWTSGSGTDTQYF
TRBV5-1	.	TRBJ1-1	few	TGCGCCAGCAGCCCAGGACAGCCCAACACTGAAGCTTTCTTT	CASSPGQPNTEAFF
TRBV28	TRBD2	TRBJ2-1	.	TGTGCCAGCAGTTCAGGGACTAGCGGGACCGATGAGCAGTTCTTC	CASSSGTSGTDEQFF
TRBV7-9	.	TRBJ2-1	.	TGTGCCAGCCAAGAGATCCTCCCCTACAATGAGCAGTTCTTC	CASQEILPYNEQFF
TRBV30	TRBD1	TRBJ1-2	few	TGTGCCTGGAGCAGGGGGCATGGCTACACCTTC	CAWSRGHGYTF
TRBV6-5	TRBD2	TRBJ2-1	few	TGTGCCAGCAGTTACCTAGCGGGGTCCTACAATGAGCAGTTCTTC	CASSYLAGSYNEQFF
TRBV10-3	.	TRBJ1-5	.	TGTGCCAGCCAGAGGGCCGCGCGCAATCAGCCCCAGCATTTT	CASQRAARNQPQHF
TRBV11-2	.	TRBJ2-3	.	TGTGCCAGCAGCCCCTTAGACAGAGATACGCAGTATTTT	CASSPLDRDTQYF
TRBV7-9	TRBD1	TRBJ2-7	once	TGTGCCAGCAGCCGAGGGGGCACCCTCTCCTACGAGCAGTACTTC	CASSRGGTLSYEQYF
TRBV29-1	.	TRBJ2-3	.	TGCAGCGCAGATAGGGGGGGCGGCACAGATACGCAGTATTTT	CSADRGGGTDTQYF
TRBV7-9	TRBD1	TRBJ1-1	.	TGTGCCAGCAGCTTAACAGGGGGGAACACTGAAGCTTTCTTT	CASSLTGGNTEAFF
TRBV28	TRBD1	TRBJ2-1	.	TGTGCCAGCAGTCCCGGGACAGGGGACAATGAGCAGTTCTTC	CASSPGTGDNEQFF
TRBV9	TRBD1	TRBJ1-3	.	TGTGCCAGCAGCGCGGGACAGGGATACTCTGGAAACACCATATATTTT	CASSAGQGYSGNTIYF
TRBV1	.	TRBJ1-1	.	TGCACCAGCAGCCATAGACAGATGAACACTGAAGCTTTCTTT	CTSSHRQMNTEAFF
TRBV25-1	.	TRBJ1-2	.	TGTGCCAGCAGTACACCGGGATCACGAAACGCTGGCTACACCTTC	CASSTPGSRNAGYTF
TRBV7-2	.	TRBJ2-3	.	TGTGCCAGCAGCTTTAAGGGGACAGATACGCAGTATTTT	CASSFKGTDTQYF